These T cell receptor beta chains were read from a single sample in a study of cytomegalovirus exposure and HLA in healthy donors. Here immunoSEQ multiplex PCR was the method, and the copy in TCRdb shows in-frame clones only, minus some. In the table there are about 98,000 clones, over 60% of which are singletons. The source material was PBMCs. The receptors come from a male donor in good health and CMV-seropositive. Both conserved end residues are part of each CDR3. D genes are given only for firm matches. Part of the rows lack a size; the others show once, few, many or a class for expanded clones.

J | D | V | size | DNA | CDR3
TRBJ2-7 | TRBD2 | TRBV7-2 | medium-sized | TGTGCCAGCAGCTTAGAGGGTAGCGGGAGAACCTACGAGCAGTACTTC | CASSLEGSGRTYEQYF
TRBJ2-1 | TRBD2 | TRBV7-9 | - | TGTGCCAGCAGTTTTGGACTAGCGCGCTACAATGAGCAGTTCTTC | CASSFGLARYNEQFF
TRBJ1-3 | TRBD1 | TRBV6-5 | - | TGTGCCAGCAGTTACCAACAACAGGGGGGAAACACCATATATTTT | CASSYQQQGGNTIYF
TRBJ2-3 | TRBD1 | TRBV2 | - | TGTGCCAGCAGCCCAGGGGGTACGCAGTATTTT | CASSPGGTQYF
TRBJ2-7 | TRBD1 | TRBV7-2 | - | TGTGCCAGCAGCTTAACCCGGGACAGGGTTACCGAGCAGTACTTC | CASSLTRDRVTEQYF
TRBJ1-5 | - | TRBV18 | - | TGTGCCAGCTCACCTTCTGGAGGTCAGCCCCAGCATTTT | CASSPSGGQPQHF
TRBJ2-3 | - | TRBV21-1 | - | TGTGCCAGCAGCAACTCCAACCTTCTAGCGGGAAAGGATACGCAGTATTTT | CASSNSNLLAGKDTQYF
TRBJ1-3 | - | TRBV6-1 | - | TGTGCCAGCAGGATAAGACAGCCTGGAAACACCATATATTTT | CASRIRQPGNTIYF
TRBJ2-3 | - | TRBV7-6 | few | TGTGCCAGCAGCTTAGTAGGTGGGGGCTTTGAGTCAGATACGCAGTATTTT | CASSLVGGGFESDTQYF
TRBJ1-5 | - | TRBV7-9 | few | TGTGCCAGCAGTCGAGGCGGGGTTGGACAGCCCCAGCATTTT | CASSRGGVGQPQHF
TRBJ1-4 | - | TRBV28 | - | TGTGCCAGCAGACAGACGGCTAATGAAAAACTGTTTTTT | CASRQTANEKLFF
TRBJ1-2 | - | TRBV7-9 | - | TGTGCCAGCAGCTTAGAACTCTATGGCTACACCTTC | CASSLELYGYTF
TRBJ1-5 | TRBD1 | TRBV19 | - | TGTGCCAGTAGTCCCTACCCCGGGACAGGGGATCAGCCCCAGCATTTT | CASSPYPGTGDQPQHF
TRBJ1-2 | TRBD1 | TRBV4-2 | - | TGTGCCAGCAGCCAAGATGGGTCCGGGACAGGGAAGTACACCTTC | CASSQDGSGTGKYTF
TRBJ1-3 | - | TRBV29-1 | few | TGCAGCGTAATAGACAGTCTCAGCTCTGGAAACACCATATATTTT | CSVIDSLSSGNTIYF
TRBJ2-3 | TRBD2 | TRBV2 | - | TGTGCCAGCCTTAACTTTGGCGGGGGGAGCACAGATACGCAGTATTTT | CASLNFGGGSTDTQYF
TRBJ1-1 | - | TRBV28 | - | TGTGCCAGCAGTTCCGACAGGTGGGCTTTCTTT | CASSSDRWAFF
TRBJ2-6 | - | TRBV7-3 | - | TGTGCCAGCAGCTTCGGTCCGGGGGTGAGCTCTGGGGCCAACGGCCTGACTTTC | CASSFGPGVSSGANGLTF
TRBJ1-2 | TRBD1 | TRBV9 | - | TGTGCCAGCAGCGTAGCAGGGGGCTGGGGCTACACCTTC | CASSVAGGWGYTF
TRBJ2-6 | TRBD1 | TRBV28 | - | TGTGCCAGCTCCCCAGGGGGCGCTGGGGCCAACGTCCTGACTTTC | CASSPGGAGANVLTF
TRBJ2-1 | TRBD2 | TRBV6-4 | - | TGTGCCAGCTCGAGGACTAGGGACAATGAGCAGTTCTTC | CASSRTRDNEQFF
TRBJ2-1 | - | TRBV7-9 | - | TGTTCCAGCAGCTTTACTACAGGAGTCTACAATGAGCAGTTCTTC | CSSSFTTGVYNEQFF
TRBJ2-1 | TRBD2 | TRBV7-2 | few | TGTGCCAGCAGAGGGGGCGGGACTAGCACTAATGAGCAGTTCTTC | CASRGGGTSTNEQFF